This T cell receptor (beta chain) was sequenced for a study of shared clonotypes between healthy human individuals. Study-wide background: Each donor's CD4 naive and CD4 memory cells filled three plates apiece, CD8 naive two, and CD8 memory one. General study findings and limits: A generally larger estimated richness was seen in naive subsets than in memory subsets. When compared with the clonotypes that were shared by all four sorted-subset donors, the non-shared clonotypes turned out to have lower generation probabilities.

Germline values: CDR1 SGHNT, CDR2 YYREEE (reference sequence). V was shortened by 0 bases and J by 5 bases, with 14 bases between the two germline ends. The CDR3 is 15 amino acids. The naive CD8 subset, CD45RO-negative cells positively selected for CCR7, excluded terminally differentiated effector memory CD45RA+ cells. As concerns this clone: Its antigen is undetermined.

The material for each subset, its genomic DNA, was split evenly across several immunoSEQ plates. Sequenced by immunoSEQ multiplex PCR; TCRdb stores in-frame clones only, minus some. The sample contains 600,000 or so clones, approximately 95% of which appear only once. The genes are TRBV5-4 and TRBJ2-5; D is uncertain. The receptor was derived from a woman in her 30s in good health. Sequencing was done on a sample of naive CD8+ T cells sorted from blood. The CDR3 bases are TGTGCCAGCAGCTTGGTAGAATTCTCGGAGGAGACCCAGTACTTC. Translated, it gives CASSLVEFSEETQYF.